What follows is one T cell receptor (beta chain) and its context. This entry belongs to a study of blood T cell repertoires in COVID-19. Trimming shortened V by 3 bases and J by 4 bases, and 6 bases separated the two germline ends. The CDR3 sequence is 13 residues long. Method: immunoSEQ multiplex PCR; TCRdb's copy keeps in-frame clones and lacks some. The profile shows approximately 34,000 clones, 80% of them singletons. The chain joins TRBV12-3 or TRBV12-4 to TRBJ1-4; D gene unclear. Sequenced sample: peripheral blood. This sequence was found in a woman in her sixties or seventies with acute or convalescent COVID-19. The CDR3 here is CASSFSGNEKLFF. The CDR3 bases are TGTGCCAGCAGTTTCAGCGGTAATGAAAAACTGTTTTTT.